Below, 13 T cell receptor beta chains from the same sample are listed, as sequenced in a study of response to subunit inactivated influenza vaccine. TCRdb passed the RT-PCR reads through MiXCR, listing each CDR3 protein once. The sample gives more than 550,000 distinct CDR3 sequences, about an eighth of which show up once; about a tenth is in the top ten. The input for sequencing was PBMCs from blood, taken on the day of vaccination. The source is a man in his forties or fifties who received an inactivated influenza vaccine.

This clonotype came up many times. The chain couples TRBV20-1 to TRBJ1-5; no definite D call. The CDR3 length is 12 residues. CDR1 is DFQATT and CDR2 is SNEGSKA in the germline V gene (reference sequence). Trimming pared 0 bases from V and 4 bases from J, leaving 4 bases between. The CDR3 loop is CSARDINQPQHF. DNA of the CDR3: TGCAGTGCTAGAGATATAAATCAGCCCCAGCATTTT.

The V gene is TRBV7-8, the J gene TRBJ2-7; a possible D gene is TRBD1 (5 bases). CDR1 is SGHVS, CDR2 FQNEAQ, per germline. With 5 bases removed from V and 12 bases from J, the gap between germline ends came to 17 bases. CDR3 length equals 12 residues. CDR3 sequence reads: CASSPGDTQGYF. The CDR3, as DNA: TGTGCCAGCAGCCCTGGAGACACCCAGGGGTACTTC.

The chain uses TRBV4-2 and TRBJ2-5, with TRBD2 matching 8 bases. The CDR3 totals 18 residues. CDR1 and CDR2 from the germline V gene are LGHNA and YNFKEQ. V lost 0 bases, J lost 1 base, and 10 bases stayed unmatched. DNA for the CDR3: TGTGCCAGCAGCCAAGAAGGTTCGGGGGGGGGCCTCCAAGAGACCCAGTACTTC. Protein sequence: CASSQEGSGGGLQETQYF.

On this clonotype: This is likely a read error, given that the CDR3 carries no conserved phenylalanine or tryptophan at its end. The chain has TRBV4-2 and TRBJ2-7; weak D call: TRBD2 (6 bases). The CDR3 sequence is 15 residues long. V lost 0 bases and J lost 4, with 13 bases in between. The germline CDR1 and CDR2 sequences are LGHNA and YNFKEQ. CDR3 region: CASSQDKTSVYEQYS. CDR3 coding DNA: TGTGCCAGCAGCCAAGATAAGACTAGTGTGTACGAGCAGTACTCC.

This clonotype was detected a few times. The chain is built from TRBV6-1 and TRBJ2-1, with 8 bases aligning to TRBD2. V lost 6 bases to trimming and J lost 4 bases; unmatched junction nucleotides: 20. The CDR3 length is 19 residues. Germline loops: CDR1 MNHNS, CDR2 SASEGT. CDR3 nucleotides: TGTGCCAGCAGCCCCGATGGGCAACCGGGACTAGGCTTTTACAATGAGCAGTTCTTC. Translated, it gives CASSPDGQPGLGFYNEQFF.

This clonotype has more than one count but fewer than ten. V is TRBV15 and J is TRBJ2-2; the D call may be TRBD1 or TRBD2 (6 bases each). The CDR3 is made up of 15 amino acids. Germline CDR1 reads LNHNV; CDR2 reads YYDKDF (reference sequence). The ends were cut back, 5 bases at V and 1 base at J, with 11 bases in the middle. The CDR3: CATSPGGQNTGELFF. The CDR3 bases are TGTGCCACCAGCCCCGGGGGACAGAACACCGGGGAGCTGTTTTTT.

The J gene is TRBJ1-2, the V gene TRBV3-1; D gene unclear. CDR3 length: 13 residues. Germline loops: CDR1 LGHDT, CDR2 YNNKEL (reference sequence). Trimming removed 2 bases at V and 7 bases at J, with 11 bases between. In nucleotides, the CDR3 is TGTGCCAGCAGCCAATCGATTGGATCTGGCTACACCTTC. This codes for CASSQSIGSGYTF.

This chain connects TRBV4-2 to TRBJ2-5; 7 bases align to TRBD2. CDR3 length: 17 amino acids. V lost 1 base, J lost 0 bases, and 8 bases stayed unmatched. The germline CDR1 and CDR2 sequences are LGHNA and YNFKEQ. For the CDR3, the DNA is TGTGCCAGCAGCCAAGGTCCGGTACTAGCGCACCAAGAGACCCAGTACTTC. Translated: CASSQGPVLAHQETQYF.

This clonotype was recorded a few times. The chain joins TRBV29-1 to TRBJ2-2; the D gene could be TRBD1 or TRBD2 (6 bases each). Trimming cost V 7 bases and J 12 bases, with 18 bases left between them. CDR3 length equals 12 residues. CDR1 is SQVTM and CDR2 is ANQGSEA in the germline V gene. In DNA form, the CDR3 reads TGCAGCGCCGCCCGTGGAGGGGGGAAGCTGTTTTTT. This translates into CSAARGGGKLFF.

This clonotype was observed many times. This sequence joins TRBV5-1 and TRBJ2-3; D remains ambiguous. Trimming took off 5 bases at V and 0 bases at J, with 10 bases between the two ends. Germline V CDR1 and CDR2: SGHRS, YFSETQ. The CDR3 spans 14 residues. CDR3 amino acids: CASRIQTSTDTQYF. The CDR3 DNA is TGCGCCAGCAGGATTCAGACTAGCACAGATACGCAGTATTTT.

This clonotype was seen many times. The chain couples TRBV5-1 to TRBJ2-2; no firm D call. Germline V gene lookup returns CDR1 SGHRS and CDR2 YFSETQ. V shed 5 bases and J shed 3 bases, with 8 bases lying between them. This CDR3 is 13 amino acids long. This CDR3 reads CASSWQHTGELFF. For the CDR3, the DNA is TGCGCCAGCAGTTGGCAGCACACCGGGGAGCTGTTTTTT. Based on the CDR3 plus reference TRBV5-1 and TRBJ2-2, the full variable domain is KAGVTQTPRYLIKTRGQQVTLSCSPISGHRSVSWYQQTPGQGLQFLFEYFSETQRNKGNFPGRFSGRQFSNSRSEMNVSTLELGDSALYLCASSWQHTGELFFGEGSRLTVL.

The CDR3 loop is CASSTSTGGFYEQYF. In DNA, the CDR3 is TGCGCCAGCAGCACCTCGACAGGGGGCTTCTACGAGCAGTACTTC. This rearrangement joins TRBV4-1 to TRBJ2-7, with 10 bases matching TRBD1. The CDR3 has 15 residues. From germline, CDR1 is MGHRA and CDR2 YSYEKL. The trim removed 5 bases at V and 3 bases at J, leaving 7 bases unmatched.

The V and J genes are TRBV20-1 and TRBJ2-1, with TRBD2 matching over 8 bases. The CDR3 contains 14 residues. V was pared by 5 bases and J by 4 bases, with 7 bases of the junction left unmatched. The germline CDR1 and CDR2 sequences are DFQATT and SNEGSKA (reference sequence). The CDR3 sequence: CSALSIAGYNEQFF. CDR3 DNA sequence: TGCAGTGCTTTAAGTATAGCGGGATACAATGAGCAGTTCTTC.